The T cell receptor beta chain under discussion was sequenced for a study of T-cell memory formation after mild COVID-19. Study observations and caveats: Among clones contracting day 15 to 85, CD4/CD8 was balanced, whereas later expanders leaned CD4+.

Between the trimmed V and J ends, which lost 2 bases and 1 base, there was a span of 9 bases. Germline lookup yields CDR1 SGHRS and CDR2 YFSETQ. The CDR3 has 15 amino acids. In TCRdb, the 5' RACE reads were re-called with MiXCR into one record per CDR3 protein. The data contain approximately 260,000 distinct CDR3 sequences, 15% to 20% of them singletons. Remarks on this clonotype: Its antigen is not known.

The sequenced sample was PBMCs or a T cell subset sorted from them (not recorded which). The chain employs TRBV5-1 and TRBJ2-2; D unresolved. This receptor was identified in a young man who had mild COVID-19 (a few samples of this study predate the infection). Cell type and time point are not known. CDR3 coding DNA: TGCGCCAGCAGCTTCCAGCATGAGAACACCGGGGAGCTGTTTTTT. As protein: CASSFQHENTGELFF.